These 22 T cell receptor beta chains came from one sample sequenced in a study of CD8+CD57+ T cells in acquired aplastic anemia. Genomic DNA served as template for TCR beta VDJ and CDR3 profiling. TCRdb reanalysed the reads using MiXCR and keeps one entry per CDR3 protein. The data show hundreds of thousands of distinct CDR3 sequences, around 72% seen once. The specimen sequenced was sorted CD4+, CD8+, or CD8+CD57+ T cells (not recorded which) from PBMCs. These receptors originate from a human donor in good health, serving as a control.

To note about this clonotype: Given the absence of the conserved phenylalanine or tryptophan at the CDR3 end, a read error is likely. The limits of the CDR3 on the DNA are not certain, so only TCRdb's listed CDR3 is given. The rearrangement links TRBV24-1 to TRBJ2-3; the table's D call TRBD2 went unverified against the DNA. The CDR3 region is 15 residues in length, termini included. CDR1 is KGHDR, CDR2 SFDVKD, per germline. The CDR3 is CATSGAGRAEAFFGQ.

V gene TRBV5-1 combines with J gene TRBJ2-7; TRBD2 matches at 7 bases. The end of the DNA is better explained by TRBJ2-5, so the J call may be wrong. Germline V gene data show CDR1 as SGHRS and CDR2 as YFSETQ. The CDR3 covers 14 residues. The CDR3 region is CASRASGAQETQYF. Here the CDR3 DNA reads TGCGCCAGCAGGGCGAGCGGGGCCCAAGAGACCCAGTACTTC.

The rearrangement joins TRBV7-2 to TRBJ2-1, with 8 bases fitting TRBD1. This CDR3 is 14 amino acids long. Trimming took 8 bases from V and 16 from J; bases not matched to a gene: 19. In germline, CDR1 is SGHTA, CDR2 FQGNSA. The CDR3 sequence: CASAGQGQETQYFF. The CDR3, as DNA: TGTGCCAGCGCCGGACAGGGACAAGAGACCCAGTACTTCTTC.

With regard to this clonotype: A junction boundary mismatches the germline segment, possibly from a read error. This chain uses TRBV14 with TRBJ2-1; 10 bases are shared with TRBD2. Germline CDR1 SGHDN, CDR2 FVKESK. The CDR3 totals 14 residues. The CDR3 nucleotides read TGTGCCAGCAGGGAATCAGCGGGGGGGCTTACCCCGGTCTTC. Protein product: CASRESAGGLTPVF.

About this clonotype: Since no conserved phenylalanine or tryptophan closes the CDR3, a read error is the likely cause. The limits of the CDR3 on the DNA are not certain, so only TCRdb's listed CDR3 is given. The chain uses TRBV2 and TRBJ1-3; the table gives TRBD1 as D, unverified against the DNA. A total of 8 residues make up the CDR3, ends included. Germline V lookup: CDR1 SNHLY, CDR2 FYNNEI. CDR3 residues: CASSLSGT.

DNA for the CDR3: TGCAGCGTTGAAGTAGGACTCCCCAGGGGAACCGGGGAGCTGTTTTTT. Translated: CSVEVGLPRGTGELFF. This chain connects TRBV29-1 to TRBJ2-2, with D perhaps TRBD1 (6 bases). CDR3 length: 16 amino acids. Germline values: CDR1 SQVTM, CDR2 ANQGSEA. Trimming removed 1 base at V and 5 bases at J, with 17 bases between.

This chain uses TRBV7-8 with TRBJ1-2; D might be TRBD1 (6 bases). The germline V gene has CDR1 SGHVS and CDR2 FQNEAQ. V lost 0 bases and J 14 bases, leaving 19 bases between the germline ends. The CDR3 has 14 amino acids. In nucleotides, the CDR3 is TGTGCCAGCAGCTTAGCGCTCGGGGGGGCCGGGGAGACCTTC. Amino acid sequence: CASSLALGGAGETF.

The V and J genes are TRBV5-1 and TRBJ1-5; D gene unclear. Germline assignment: CDR1 SGHRS and CDR2 YFSETQ. The CDR3 runs to 10 residues. Deletions cut 6 bases from V and 7 bases from J, with 5 bases between. CDR3 nucleotides: TGCGCCAGCACCCCGCAGCCCCAGCATTTT. This translates into CASTPQPQHF.

V and J are TRBV5-1 and TRBJ2-3, with D uncertain. Germline V gene data show CDR1 as SGHRS and CDR2 as YFSETQ. The V gene lost 1 base and the J gene lost 0 bases, with 18 bases spanning the gap. The CDR3 is 18 amino acids. The CDR3 DNA reads TGCGCCAGCAGCTTGACGGTGGAGAACACGGCTAGCACAGATACGCAGTATTTT. This encodes CASSLTVENTASTDTQYF.

This chain joins TRBV15 and TRBJ1-4, with unresolved D. The V end lost 0 bases, the J end lost 6 bases, and 11 bases lay between the germline ends. Germline values: CDR1 LNHNV, CDR2 YYDKDF (reference sequence). The CDR3 runs 15 residues. CDR3 in amino acids: CATSRDSLGDEKLFF. CDR3 sequence (DNA): TGTGCCACCAGCAGAGACTCGCTGGGTGATGAAAAACTGTTTTTT.

A note on this clonotype: At one boundary the junction diverges from the germline segment, which might be a read error. V usage is TRBV6-6 and J usage is TRBJ1-1, with 11 bases identical to TRBD1. Germline V CDR1 and CDR2: MNHNY, SVGAGI (reference sequence). The CDR3 consists of 16 residues. The CDR3 loop reads CASSPQGQGANTGAFF. CDR3 in DNA: TGTGCCAGCAGCCCCCAAGGACAGGGGGCGAACACTGGAGCTTTCTTT.

The V call is TRBV5-1, the J call TRBJ2-7; D not resolved. The CDR3 loop spans 14 amino acids. The V and J ends lost 0 bases and 5 bases respectively, with 12 bases between them. From germline, CDR1 is SGHRS and CDR2 YFSETQ. The CDR3 loop is CASSLEVGRNEQYF. DNA for the CDR3: TGCGCCAGCAGCTTGGAAGTGGGTAGGAACGAGCAGTACTTC.

V gene TRBV12-3 or TRBV12-4 combines with J gene TRBJ1-1, with 7 positions matching TRBD1. This CDR3 contains 15 residues. Trimming took 6 bases from V and 7 from J; bases not matched to a gene: 14. The CDR3 nucleotides read TGTGCCAGCAGAGTTTTCAACAGGGGAAGGGTTGAAGCTTTCTTT. Translated: CASRVFNRGRVEAFF.

This clonotype came up many times. The rearrangement links TRBV6-5 to TRBJ2-3, with 9 bases aligning to TRBD2. The CDR3 is 15 amino acids. V was clipped by 4 bases and J by 4 bases; unmatched bases: 6. Germline-derived CDR1 and CDR2 are MNHEY and SVGAGI. CDR3 bases: TGTGCCAGCAGTTTACCGGGACTAGCAGCAGATACGCAGTATTTT. Residues: CASSLPGLAADTQYF.

Regarding this clonotype: A junction end diverges from the germline sequence, so it may reflect a read error. V usage is TRBV7-2 and J usage is TRBJ2-3, with D uncertain. The CDR3 totals 15 residues. The germline V gene encodes CDR1 SGHTA and CDR2 FQGNSA. The CDR3 DNA sequence: TGTGCCAGCAGCTTAGTTTTCGGTGCCACAGCTACGCAGTATTTT. Translated: CASSLVFGATATQYF.

In this sample, this clonotype turned up a few times. The gene calls are TRBV29-1 and TRBJ2-5; 7 bases are a match to TRBD2. V lost 8 bases to trimming and J lost 1 base; unmatched junction nucleotides: 19. Germline V lookup: CDR1 SQVTM, CDR2 ANQGSEA. The CDR3 contains 17 residues. CDR3 coding DNA: TGCAGCACCGGGGGGAAGCGGGAACACCTACTCCAAGAGACCCAGTACTTC. This translates into CSTGGKREHLLQETQYF.

This chain connects TRBV20-1 to TRBJ2-1; no firm D call. V was pared by 6 bases and J by 13 bases, with 22 bases between. CDR3 length: 13 amino acids. Germline V CDR1 and CDR2: DFQATT, SNEGSKA (reference sequence). CDR3 nucleotide sequence: TGCAGTGCCCTACCCACGCTTTCTGAGCCCCAGTTCTTC. Residues: CSALPTLSEPQFF.

With respect to this clonotype: The junction departs from germline at one end; a sequencing error may be responsible. The chain couples TRBV5-1 to TRBJ2-3; 7 bases fit TRBD2. The germline CDR1 and CDR2 sequences are SGHRS and YFSETQ. The CDR3 totals 15 residues. CDR3 nucleotide sequence: TGTGCCAGCAGTCTTCCGACTTGCGGGGGAGATACGCAGTATTTT. Translation: CASSLPTCGGDTQYF.

Many counts were recorded for this clonotype. The CDR3 reads CASSSTQSNSPLHF. The CDR3 nucleotides read TGTGCCAGTAGTTCGACTCAGAGTAATTCACCCCTCCACTTT. The rearrangement joins TRBV19 to TRBJ1-6; D gene unclear. V gave up 5 bases and J gave up 6 bases, with 11 bases separating them. The germline V gene has CDR1 LNHDA and CDR2 SQIVND (reference sequence). The CDR3 sequence is 14 residues long.

This clonotype was seen at least ten times. The V call is TRBV4-3, the J call TRBJ1-1, with 12 bases identical to TRBD1. Germline V gene data show CDR1 as LGHNA and CDR2 as YSLEER. The junction had 3 bases not matched to a gene; V was cut back by 3 bases and J by 7 bases. CDR3 length: 14 amino acids. CDR3 protein: CASSQGQGAYEAFF. Here the CDR3 DNA reads TGCGCCAGCAGCCAGGGACAGGGGGCGTATGAAGCTTTCTTT.

For this clonotype: At one end, the junction sequence differs from germline, possibly due to a read error. The chain uses TRBV9 and TRBJ2-7; a weak D match, TRBD2 (5 bases). The CDR3 totals 13 residues. The V gene's germline CDR1 is SGDLS and CDR2 YYNGEE. Here the CDR3 reads CASSVEPGSYEQF. CDR3 nucleotide sequence: TGTGCCAGCAGCGTAGAACCGGGATCCTACGAGCAGTTC.

The chain employs TRBV2 and TRBJ1-2; D may be TRBD1 (5 bases). Trimming removed 6 bases from V and 5 bases from J, with 19 bases in between. The CDR3 extends over 15 amino acids. Per the germline V gene, CDR1 is SNHLY and CDR2 is FYNNEI. The CDR3 bases are TGTGCCAGCAGCTTCGGGACTCGGGCGCTTTATGGCTACACCTTC. This sequence encodes CASSFGTRALYGYTF.